One sample yielded the 32 T cell receptor beta chains listed below, sequenced in a study of CD8 T cells in ankylosing spondylitis. TCRdb itself ran the 5' RACE reads through MiXCR, one entry per CDR3 protein. In the table there are a few hundred thousand distinct CDR3 sequences, 20% to 25% of which are singletons. The sequenced sample consisted of blood, either unsorted or a sorted T cell fraction (not recorded which). The receptors were gathered from a male donor with ankylosing spondylitis or in good health (not recorded which).

J is TRBJ2-4 and V is TRBV5-1, with 12 bases aligning to TRBD2. Trimming took 3 bases from V and 7 from J; bases not matched to a gene: 2. CDR3 size: 14 residues. The germline gives CDR1 SGHRS, CDR2 YFSETQ. CDR3 bases: TGCGCCAGCAGCTGGGGACTAGCGGGCAACATTCAGTACTTC. This encodes CASSWGLAGNIQYF.

The genes are TRBV12-3 or TRBV12-4 and TRBJ2-3, with 9 nucleotides matching TRBD2. Trimming cost V 1 base and J 4 bases; bases outside gene matches: 3. This CDR3 contains 15 residues. For the CDR3, the DNA is TGTGCCAGCAGTTTAGGGGCGGGGGGGCCAGATACGCAGTATTTT. As protein: CASSLGAGGPDTQYF.

This clonotype has just a few counts. This chain joins TRBV13 and TRBJ2-3; a weak D match, TRBD2 (7 bases). The CDR3 consists of 15 residues. V was shortened by 5 bases and J by 5 bases, with 17 bases between the two germline ends. Per germline, CDR1 PRHDT and CDR2 FYEKMQ (reference sequence). The CDR3 is CASSLGKGGGDTQYF. CDR3 DNA: TGTGCCAGCAGCCTCGGGAAGGGAGGGGGAGATACGCAGTATTTT.

The CDR3 DNA is TGTGCCAGCAGTTACTTTTGGGGACTAGCGGACTACAATGAGCAGTTCTTC. Its protein is CASSYFWGLADYNEQFF. The chain carries TRBV6-5 and TRBJ2-1; 11 bases are shared with TRBD2. CDR1 and CDR2 from the germline V gene are MNHEY and SVGAGI. The CDR3 has 17 amino acids. The V and J ends lost 1 base and 3 bases, in that order; junction bases with no gene match: 5.

V gene TRBV27 combines with J gene TRBJ2-2; 10 bases agree with TRBD1. CDR1 and CDR2 (germline): MNHEY, SMNVEV (reference sequence). CDR3 length: 15 amino acids. Trimming took 5 bases from V and 6 from J; bases not matched to a gene: 6. In nucleotides, the CDR3 is TGTGCCAGCAGTCCCGGGACAGGGGAGGCCGGGGAGCTGTTTTTT. Translating gives CASSPGTGEAGELFF.

The V and J genes are TRBV20-1 and TRBJ2-5, with 10 positions matching TRBD2. In germline, CDR1 is DFQATT, CDR2 SNEGSKA (reference sequence). Trimming at V came to 0 bases and at J to 1 base, leaving 2 bases not matched to a gene. CDR3 length equals 15 residues. This chain's CDR3 is CSAREVAGGQETQYF. The CDR3 DNA reads as TGCAGTGCTAGAGAGGTAGCGGGGGGCCAAGAGACCCAGTACTTC.

J is TRBJ2-2 and V is TRBV19, with unresolved D. Trimming cost V 8 bases and J 8 bases, with 9 bases left between them. Per germline, CDR1 LNHDA and CDR2 SQIVND (reference sequence). The CDR3 runs 11 residues. This CDR3 reads CASRFGGELFF. CDR3 DNA sequence: TGTGCCAGTCGCTTCGGTGGGGAGCTGTTTTTT.

The V gene is TRBV6-2 or TRBV6-3, the J gene TRBJ1-5; the match to TRBD1 covers 7 bases. Germline loops: CDR1 MNHEY, CDR2 SVGEGT. CDR3 length: 15 amino acids. The V and J ends lost 2 bases and 1 base, in that order; junction bases with no gene match: 2. The CDR3: CASSYGTDSNQPQHF. In DNA form, the CDR3 reads TGTGCCAGCAGTTACGGGACAGACAGCAATCAGCCCCAGCATTTT.

The chain is built from TRBV5-1 and TRBJ1-6; maybe TRBD1 (5 bases). V shed 7 bases and J shed 5 bases, with 10 bases lying between them. The germline CDR1 and CDR2 sequences are SGHRS and YFSETQ. The CDR3 totals 13 residues. Here the CDR3 DNA reads TGCGCCAGCGCCGAGGGGAATAATTCACCCCTCCACTTT. Protein product: CASAEGNNSPLHF.

CDR3 bases: TGCGCCAGCAGCCAGTGGGGGCTCTCCAATGAGCAGTTCTTC. Translating it yields CASSQWGLSNEQFF. This sequence joins TRBV4-1 and TRBJ2-1; D is possibly TRBD1 (6 bases). Trimming took off 3 bases at V and 6 bases at J, with 12 bases between the two ends. The CDR3 has 14 amino acids. The V gene's germline CDR1 is MGHRA and CDR2 YSYEKL.

V is TRBV7-9 and J is TRBJ1-6; no reliable D call. V was clipped by 4 bases and J by 5 bases, with 3 bases between them. This CDR3 is built from 12 residues. Germline values: CDR1 SEHNR, CDR2 FQNEAQ (reference sequence). In nucleotides, the CDR3 is TGTGCCAGCAGCTCGGATAATTCACCCCTCCACTTT. This gives the protein CASSSDNSPLHF.

J is TRBJ2-3 and V is TRBV9; TRBD2 aligns across 7 bases. The V gene end was trimmed by 3 bases and the J gene end by 1 base; junction bases not matched to a gene: 8. Germline CDR1 and CDR2: SGDLS and YYNGEE. This CDR3 comprises 16 residues. The CDR3 nucleotides are TGTGCCAGCAGCGCCCAGGGCAGCGGGGGCACAGATACGCAGTATTTT. Its translation: CASSAQGSGGTDTQYF.

This clonotype showed up just a few times. The chain is built from TRBV27 and TRBJ2-1; 9 bases line up with TRBD2. The germline V gene has CDR1 MNHEY and CDR2 SMNVEV (reference sequence). V was pared by 3 bases and J by 7 bases, with 7 bases of the junction left unmatched. This CDR3 contains 15 residues. The CDR3 sequence: CASSLERGVDNEQFF. Written as DNA, the CDR3 is TGTGCCAGCAGTTTGGAGCGGGGGGTGGATAATGAGCAGTTCTTC.

The chain uses TRBV28 and TRBJ2-3; tentatively, D is TRBD1 or TRBD2 (5 bases each). V lost 2 bases, J lost 5 bases, and 17 bases lay in between. This CDR3 has 16 residues. Germline lookup yields CDR1 MDHEN and CDR2 SYDVKM. CDR3 DNA: TGTGCCAGCAGTTTACCCCGGGACCAGTATCGAGATACGCAGTATTTT. The encoded protein is CASSLPRDQYRDTQYF.

This clonotype was detected only a few times. The CDR3, as DNA: TGTGCCAGCAGCTTGGAAGGGACCGACATTACCTACGAGCAGTACTTC. It is translated as CASSLEGTDITYEQYF. The chain couples TRBV7-8 to TRBJ2-7, with D perhaps given as TRBD1 or TRBD2 (5 bases each). Trimming pared 3 bases from V and 2 bases from J, leaving 17 bases between. This CDR3 spans 16 amino acids. Germline-derived CDR1 and CDR2 are SGHVS and FQNEAQ.

The rearrangement joins TRBV5-1 to TRBJ2-7; D is undetermined. V lost 5 bases and J lost 2, with 8 bases in between. Germline CDR1 SGHRS, CDR2 YFSETQ. There are 12 residues in the CDR3. The CDR3 DNA reads TGCGCCAGCAGAGCAAACGCCTACGAGCAGTACTTC. Protein product: CASRANAYEQYF.

The gene calls are TRBV15 and TRBJ1-2; D gene unclear. The CDR3 totals 15 residues. CDR1 LNHNV and CDR2 YYDKDF come from the germline V gene (reference sequence). Trimming stripped 0 bases from V and 3 bases from J, with 11 bases between. The chain's CDR3 is CATSRDSRRDYGYTF. The CDR3 DNA reads TGTGCCACCAGCAGAGATTCCAGGAGAGACTATGGCTACACCTTC.

The genes are TRBV5-5 and TRBJ2-7; TRBD1 matches 9 bases. This CDR3 comprises 16 residues. Germline V gives CDR1 SGHKS, CDR2 YYEKEE (reference sequence). Trimming at V came to 0 bases and at J to 3 bases, leaving 7 bases not matched to a gene. The CDR3 bases are TGTGCCAGCAGCTTGGGACCGACAGGGGGGAACTACGAGCAGTACTTC. Protein sequence: CASSLGPTGGNYEQYF. The full variable domain, with the rest looked up from reference TRBV5-5 and TRBJ2-7, is DAGVTQSPTHLIKTRGQQVTLRCSPISGHKSVSWYQQVLGQGPQFIFQYYEKEERGRGNFPDRFSARQFPNYSSELNVNALLLGDSALYLCASSLGPTGGNYEQYFGPGTRLTVT.

This sequence joins TRBV20-1 and TRBJ2-7; D is unclear. Germline CDR1 DFQATT, CDR2 SNEGSKA (reference sequence). Trimming removed 3 bases at V and 2 bases at J, with 8 bases between. The CDR3 sequence is 12 residues long. CDR3 DNA: TGCAGTGCTAGGCCTATGACCTACGAGCAGTACTTC. Its translation is CSARPMTYEQYF.

In this sample, this clonotype turned up a few times. This sequence joins TRBV28 and TRBJ2-5; D not resolved. Germline V gene lookup returns CDR1 MDHEN and CDR2 SYDVKM. The CDR3 contains 16 residues. V gave up 5 bases and J gave up 2 bases, with 18 bases separating them. CDR3: CASSHRPVGLQETQYF. DNA of the CDR3: TGTGCCAGCAGTCACCGACCCGTAGGGCTTCAAGAGACCCAGTACTTC.

The chain has TRBV4-2 and TRBJ2-1; 8 nucleotides match TRBD2. J was trimmed by 3 bases and V by 4 bases; bases with no gene match: 14. This CDR3 region has 18 residues. Germline CDR1 reads LGHNA; CDR2 reads YNFKEQ. CDR3 coding DNA: TGTGCCAGCAGCCCGCGGGATAGCGGGGATCCCATCTACAATGAGCAGTTCTTC. It is translated as CASSPRDSGDPIYNEQFF.

The CDR3 is CASSLTWDEQFF. For the CDR3, the DNA is TGTGCCAGCAGTTTAACGTGGGATGAGCAGTTCTTC. The J gene is TRBJ2-1, the V gene TRBV28; unclear D gene. This CDR3 region has 12 residues. Trimming took off 2 bases at V and 8 bases at J, with 7 bases between the two ends. Germline values: CDR1 MDHEN, CDR2 SYDVKM.

The chain combines TRBV20-1 with TRBJ2-7; the D call may be TRBD1 or TRBD2 (5 bases each). Trimming removed 6 bases at V and 2 bases at J, with 17 bases between. Germline-derived CDR1 and CDR2 are DFQATT and SNEGSKA (reference sequence). The CDR3 runs to 14 residues. The CDR3 coding sequence is TGCAGTGCCCCGGGACCCCGCGAGCCCTACGAGCAGTACTTC. Its translation is CSAPGPREPYEQYF.

This rearrangement joins TRBV7-2 to TRBJ2-3, with a possible D match to TRBD1 (6 bases). Trimming stripped 5 bases from V and 0 bases from J, with 12 bases between. Germline V lookup: CDR1 SGHTA, CDR2 FQGNSA. There are 15 residues in the CDR3. The CDR3 sequence: CASSPDSSSTDTQYF. DNA of the CDR3: TGTGCCAGCAGCCCGGACAGCTCTAGCACAGATACGCAGTATTTT.

This clonotype occurred many times. The rearrangement uses TRBV12-3 or TRBV12-4 and TRBJ2-2, with D perhaps matching TRBD2 (5 bases). V lost 2 bases, J lost 4 bases, and 11 bases lay in between. The CDR3 loop spans 15 amino acids. The CDR3: CASSLRGLGTGELFF. CDR3 in DNA: TGTGCCAGCAGTTTAAGAGGGCTTGGCACCGGGGAGCTGTTTTTT.

This clonotype was counted only a few times. This rearrangement joins TRBV12-3 or TRBV12-4 to TRBJ2-7; D not certain. Trimming took off 7 bases at V and 1 base at J, with 14 bases between the two ends. The CDR3 has 14 amino acids. The DNA of the CDR3 is TGTGCCAGCACTCAGTTGCTTGGTTCCTACGAGCAGTACTTC. Translation gives CASTQLLGSYEQYF.

This clonotype was observed a few times. The chain uses TRBV2 and TRBJ2-1, with 7 bases that match TRBD2. Germline CDR1 reads SNHLY; CDR2 reads FYNNEI. The CDR3 totals 15 residues. Trimming removed 6 bases from V and 4 bases from J; junction bases left unmatched: 9. CDR3 nucleotides: TGTGCCAGCAGCTTAAGCGGGGTCCCGTACAATGAGCAGTTCTTC. It specifies CASSLSGVPYNEQFF.

The chain is built from TRBV9 and TRBJ2-7; TRBD1 matches at 9 bases. The CDR3 consists of 15 residues. Unmatched junction bases numbered 10, after V lost 4 bases and J lost 5 bases. Germline V gene data show CDR1 as SGDLS and CDR2 as YYNGEE. DNA for the CDR3: TGTGCCAGCAGCCCGGCCGGGACAGGGCTAGACGAGCAGTACTTC. It encodes CASSPAGTGLDEQYF.

V is TRBV7-9 and J is TRBJ2-5; 7 positions agree with TRBD1. The CDR3 is 15 amino acids. CDR1 is SEHNR and CDR2 is FQNEAQ in the germline V gene (reference sequence). V gave up 5 bases and J gave up 3 bases; unmatched junction bases: 9. The CDR3 sequence is CASSPQTGQKETQYF. As DNA, the CDR3 is TGTGCCAGCAGCCCGCAGACAGGGCAAAAAGAGACCCAGTACTTC.

The sample holds a few counts of this clonotype. The chain recombines TRBV2 with TRBJ1-1; 7 positions agree with TRBD1. The CDR3 runs to 16 residues. Trimming removed 3 bases from V and 0 bases from J; junction bases left unmatched: 7. In germline, CDR1 is SNHLY, CDR2 FYNNEI. The CDR3 reads CASSEARTGLNTEAFF. The CDR3 DNA reads TGTGCCAGCAGTGAGGCCCGGACAGGTTTGAACACTGAAGCTTTCTTT.

This clonotype was recorded a few times. This chain uses TRBV2 with TRBJ2-4; TRBD2 is a possible D gene (5 bases). The CDR3 is made up of 12 amino acids. Germline V CDR1 and CDR2: SNHLY, FYNNEI. Trimming took 7 bases from V and 7 from J, leaving 11 bases between them. CDR3 sequence: CASNGMTNIQYF. DNA for the CDR3: TGTGCCAGCAACGGGATGACTAACATTCAGTACTTC.

This chain links TRBV20-1 with TRBJ2-1, with no clear D. Trimming took 6 bases from V and 8 from J, leaving 26 bases between them. The CDR3 runs 16 residues. CDR1 and CDR2 (germline): DFQATT, SNEGSKA (reference sequence). Written as DNA, the CDR3 is TGCAGTGCCTCCCCCCCCACGGGCCCATTAGGAGATGAGCAGTTCTTC. Its translation is CSASPPTGPLGDEQFF.